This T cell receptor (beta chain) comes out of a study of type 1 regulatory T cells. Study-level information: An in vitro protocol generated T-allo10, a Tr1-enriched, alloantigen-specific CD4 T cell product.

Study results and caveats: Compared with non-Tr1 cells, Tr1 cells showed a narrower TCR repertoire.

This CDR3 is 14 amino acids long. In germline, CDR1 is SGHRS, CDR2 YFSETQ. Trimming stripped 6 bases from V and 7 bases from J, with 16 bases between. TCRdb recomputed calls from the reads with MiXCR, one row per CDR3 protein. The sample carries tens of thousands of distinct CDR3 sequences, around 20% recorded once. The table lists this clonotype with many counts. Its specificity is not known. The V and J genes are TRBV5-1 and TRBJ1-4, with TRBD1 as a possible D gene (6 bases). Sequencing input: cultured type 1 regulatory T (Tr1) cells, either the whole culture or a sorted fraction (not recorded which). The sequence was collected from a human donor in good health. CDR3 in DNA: TGCGCCAGCACCATACAGGGAGGAAGTGAAAAACTGTTTTTT. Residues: CASTIQGGSEKLFF.